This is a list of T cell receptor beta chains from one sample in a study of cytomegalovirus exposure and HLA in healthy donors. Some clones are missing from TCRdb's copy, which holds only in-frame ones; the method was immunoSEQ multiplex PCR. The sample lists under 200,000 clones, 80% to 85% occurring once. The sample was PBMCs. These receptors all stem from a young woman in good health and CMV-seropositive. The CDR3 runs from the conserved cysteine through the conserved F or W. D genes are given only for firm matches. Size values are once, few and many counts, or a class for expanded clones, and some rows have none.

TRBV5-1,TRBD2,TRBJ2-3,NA,TGCGCCAGCAGCTGGGAAGCGGGGGTCAAAGGAGGGCAGTATTTT,CASSWEAGVKGGQYF
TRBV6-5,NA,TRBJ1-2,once,TGTGCCAGCAGTGACTGGCCAGGTGGCTACACCTTC,CASSDWPGGYTF
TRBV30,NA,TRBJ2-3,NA,TGTGCCTGGAGTGTTTTCGGGGGAGTGAAAGATACGCAGTATTTT,CAWSVFGGVKDTQYF
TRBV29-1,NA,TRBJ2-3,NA,TGCAGCTCAAGACAGGGCGGGGGCACAGATACGCAGTATTTT,CSSRQGGGTDTQYF
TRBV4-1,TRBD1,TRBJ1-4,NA,TGCGCCAGCAGCCCGGACAGGGGGCTATCTAATGAAAAACTGTTTTTT,CASSPDRGLSNEKLFF
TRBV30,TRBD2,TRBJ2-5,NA,TGTGCCTGGAGTCCACTAGCGGGGGGGCTGGAGACCCAGTACTTC,CAWSPLAGGLETQYF
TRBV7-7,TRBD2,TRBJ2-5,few,TGTGCTAGCAGCTTAGGCGGGGGGGATAAAGAGACCCAGTACTTC,CASSLGGGDKETQYF
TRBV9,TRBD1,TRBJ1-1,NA,TGTGCCAGCAGCGAGGACAGGGGCGGGGGAGTTCTTGAAGCTTTCTTT,CASSEDRGGGVLEAFF
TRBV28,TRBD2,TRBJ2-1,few,TGTGCCAGCAGTCGCAAGGGACTAGCGGGGTCTACAATGAAGCAGTTCTTC,CASSRKGLAGSTMKQFF
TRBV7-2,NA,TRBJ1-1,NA,TGTGCCAGCAGCTTGTCGGGGGGGTTCACTGAAGCTTTCTTT,CASSLSGGFTEAFF
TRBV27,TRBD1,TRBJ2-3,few,TGTGCCAGCACCCCTCTGGGGGACAGGGGGCAGAATACGCAGTATTTT,CASTPLGDRGQNTQYF
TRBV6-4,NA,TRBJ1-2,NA,TGTGCCAGCAGTCCCTCCGGGTCTCATCCTACCCACTATGGCTACACCTTC,CASSPSGSHPTHYGYTF
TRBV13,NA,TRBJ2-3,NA,TGTGCCAGCAGCTTCCGGGGGGCCGGCCCAGATACGCAGTATTTT,CASSFRGAGPDTQYF
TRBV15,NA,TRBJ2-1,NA,TGTGCCACCAGCAGAGAGGGGGCCTTTGAGCAGTTCTTC,CATSREGAFEQFF
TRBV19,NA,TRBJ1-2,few,TGTGCCAGTAGTATAGGGAGAAGCTATGGCTACACCTTC,CASSIGRSYGYTF
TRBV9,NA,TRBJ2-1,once,TGTGCCAGCAGCGTGGTGGGGGCCAGAGGCAATGAGCAGTTCTTC,CASSVVGARGNEQFF
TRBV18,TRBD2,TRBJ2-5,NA,TGTGCCAGCTCACCACCGGTGGCTAGCGGGGCTAAGTACCAAGAGACCCAGTACTTC,CASSPPVASGAKYQETQYF
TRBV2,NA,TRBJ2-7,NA,TGTGCCAGCGTTAGGGGCCTTCCTAATTACGAGCAGTACTTC,CASVRGLPNYEQYF
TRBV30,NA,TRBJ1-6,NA,TGTGCCTGGAGTTCAGGGGATTATAATTCACCCCTCCACTTT,CAWSSGDYNSPLHF
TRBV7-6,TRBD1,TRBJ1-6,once,TGTGCCAGCAGCTGGAGACACCGTGGGGGGGGGACAGGGTGCTCACCCCTCCACTTT,CASSWRHRGGGTGCSPLHF
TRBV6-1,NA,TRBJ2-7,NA,TGTGCCAGCAGTGCTTACCGGGACATAGACGAGCAGTACTTC,CASSAYRDIDEQYF
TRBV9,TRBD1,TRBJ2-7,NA,TGTGCCAGCAGCGTAGCACAGGGGGGACCCTACGAGCAGTACTTC,CASSVAQGGPYEQYF
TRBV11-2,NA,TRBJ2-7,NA,TGTGCCAGCAGCTTAATCGTTAGCTCCTACGAGCAGTACTTC,CASSLIVSSYEQYF
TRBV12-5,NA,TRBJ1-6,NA,TGTGCTAGTGGTTTGATGACAGTTAGCGGGGACGTTTGGTCACCCCTCCACTTT,CASGLMTVSGDVWSPLHF
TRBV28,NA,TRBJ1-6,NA,TGTGCCAGCACCCCGGACAGACAAAATTCACCCCTCCACTTT,CASTPDRQNSPLHF
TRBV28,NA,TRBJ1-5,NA,TGTGCCAGCAGTCCCCCTTCGCGGAATCAGCCCCAGCATTTT,CASSPPSRNQPQHF
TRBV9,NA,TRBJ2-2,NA,TGTGCCAGCAGCGTAAACAGTCAATCGAACACCGGGGAGCTGTTTTTT,CASSVNSQSNTGELFF
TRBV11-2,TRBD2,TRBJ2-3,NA,TGTGCCAGCAGACTAGCGACCAGCACAGATACGCAGTATTTT,CASRLATSTDTQYF
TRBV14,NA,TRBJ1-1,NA,TGTGCCAGCAGCCTCCTCTCCCGGAGCACTGAAGCTTTCTTT,CASSLLSRSTEAFF
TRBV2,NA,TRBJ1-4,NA,TGTGCCAGCAGTGAGTCGTCTCGGCAGGGGAACAAACTGTTTTTT,CASSESSRQGNKLFF
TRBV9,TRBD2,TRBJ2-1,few,TGTGCCAGCAGTAGCCTAGCGGGGGGCACCAATGAGCAGTTCTTC,CASSSLAGGTNEQFF
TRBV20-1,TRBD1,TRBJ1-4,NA,TGCAGTGCCAGGGAAGGACAGGGTTTGTTTTTT,CSAREGQGLFF
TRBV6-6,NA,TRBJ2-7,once,TGTGCCAGCAGTGGAGACGGAACCTACGAGCAGTACTTC,CASSGDGTYEQYF
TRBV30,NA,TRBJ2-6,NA,TGTGCCTGGAGTGTAAATATAGTCTCTGGGGCCAACGTCCTGACTTTC,CAWSVNIVSGANVLTF
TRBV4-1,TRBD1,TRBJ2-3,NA,TGCGCCAGCAGCCGACGGGACAGGGGCACCACAGATACGCAGTATTTT,CASSRRDRGTTDTQYF
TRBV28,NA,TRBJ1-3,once,TGTGCCAGCAGTTTCCAGGGGACTGGAAACACCATATATTTT,CASSFQGTGNTIYF
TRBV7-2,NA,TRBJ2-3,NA,TGTGCCAGCAGCTTAGGTTGGCGGTCACGCACAGATACGCAGTATTTT,CASSLGWRSRTDTQYF
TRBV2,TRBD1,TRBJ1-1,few,TGTGCCAGCAGGACCGGGACAGGGTCCACTGAAGCTTTCTTT,CASRTGTGSTEAFF
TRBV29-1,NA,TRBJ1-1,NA,TGCAGCGTTCAGAACACTGAAGCTTTCTTT,CSVQNTEAFF
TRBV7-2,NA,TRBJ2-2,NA,TGTGCCAGCAGCTTAGCGATGAGGGTCGGGACCGGGGAGCTGTTTTTT,CASSLAMRVGTGELFF
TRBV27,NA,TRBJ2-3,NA,TGTGCCAGCAGTGCTACCACAGATACGCAGTATTTT,CASSATTDTQYF
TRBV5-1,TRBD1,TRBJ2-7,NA,TGCGCCAGCAGCTTGGGGGGACAGGGGTTTTACGAGCAGTACTTC,CASSLGGQGFYEQYF
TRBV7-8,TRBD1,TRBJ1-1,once,TGTGCCAGCAGCCCCGACAGGGAGGCCACTGAAGCTTTCTTT,CASSPDREATEAFF
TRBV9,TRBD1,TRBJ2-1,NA,TGTGCCAGTGGGACAGGGGCTCTCAATGAGCAGTTCTTC,CASGTGALNEQFF
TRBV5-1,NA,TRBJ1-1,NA,TGCGCCAGCAGCTTGGGAAGAACAAGGAACACTGAAGCTTTCTTT,CASSLGRTRNTEAFF
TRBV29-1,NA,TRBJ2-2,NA,TGCAGCGCCGTGACGGGCCCACAGGACACCGGGGAGCTGTTTTTT,CSAVTGPQDTGELFF
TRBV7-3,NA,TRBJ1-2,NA,TGTGCCAGCAGCTTAACCCCGACAGACCTAATAGATGGCTACACCTTC,CASSLTPTDLIDGYTF